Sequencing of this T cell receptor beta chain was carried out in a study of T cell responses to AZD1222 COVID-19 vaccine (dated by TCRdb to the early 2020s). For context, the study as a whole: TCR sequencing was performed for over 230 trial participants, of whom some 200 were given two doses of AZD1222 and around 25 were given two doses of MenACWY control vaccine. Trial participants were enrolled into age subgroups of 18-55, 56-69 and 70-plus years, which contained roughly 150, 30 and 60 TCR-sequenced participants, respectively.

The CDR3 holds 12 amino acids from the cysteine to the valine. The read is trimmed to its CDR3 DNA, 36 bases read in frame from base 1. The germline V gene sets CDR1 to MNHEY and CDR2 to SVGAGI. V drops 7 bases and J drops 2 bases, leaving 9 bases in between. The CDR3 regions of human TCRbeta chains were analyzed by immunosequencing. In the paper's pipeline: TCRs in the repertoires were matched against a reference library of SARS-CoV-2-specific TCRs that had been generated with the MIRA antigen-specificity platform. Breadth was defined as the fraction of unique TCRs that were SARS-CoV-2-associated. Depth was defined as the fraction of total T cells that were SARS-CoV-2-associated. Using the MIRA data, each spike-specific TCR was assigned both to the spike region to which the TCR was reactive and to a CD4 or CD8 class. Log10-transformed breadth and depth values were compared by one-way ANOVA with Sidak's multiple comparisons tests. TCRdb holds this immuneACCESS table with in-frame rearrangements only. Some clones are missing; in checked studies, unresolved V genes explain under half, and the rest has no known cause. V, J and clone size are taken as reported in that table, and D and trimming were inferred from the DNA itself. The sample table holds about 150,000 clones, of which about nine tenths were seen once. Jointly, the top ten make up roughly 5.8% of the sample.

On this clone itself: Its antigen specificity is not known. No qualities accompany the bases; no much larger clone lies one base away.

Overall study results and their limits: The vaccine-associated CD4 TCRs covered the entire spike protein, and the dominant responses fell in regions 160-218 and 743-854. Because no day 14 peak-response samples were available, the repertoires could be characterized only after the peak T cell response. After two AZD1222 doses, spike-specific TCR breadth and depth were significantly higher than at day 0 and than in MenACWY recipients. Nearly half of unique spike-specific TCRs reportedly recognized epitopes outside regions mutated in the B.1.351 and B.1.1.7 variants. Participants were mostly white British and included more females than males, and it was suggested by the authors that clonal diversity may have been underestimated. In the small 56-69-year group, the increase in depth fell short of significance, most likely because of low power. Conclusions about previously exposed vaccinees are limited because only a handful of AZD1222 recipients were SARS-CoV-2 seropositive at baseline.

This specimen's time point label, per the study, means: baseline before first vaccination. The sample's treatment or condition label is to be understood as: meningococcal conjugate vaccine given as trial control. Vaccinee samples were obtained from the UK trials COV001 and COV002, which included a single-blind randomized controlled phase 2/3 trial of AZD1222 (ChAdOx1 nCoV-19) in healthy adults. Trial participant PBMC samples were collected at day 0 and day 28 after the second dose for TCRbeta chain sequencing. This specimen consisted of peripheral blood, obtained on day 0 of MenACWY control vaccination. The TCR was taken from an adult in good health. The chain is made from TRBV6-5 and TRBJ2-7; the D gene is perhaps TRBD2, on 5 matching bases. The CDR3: CASKGLTYEQYV. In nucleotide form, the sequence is TGTGCCAGCAAAGGACTGACCTACGAGCAGTACGTC.